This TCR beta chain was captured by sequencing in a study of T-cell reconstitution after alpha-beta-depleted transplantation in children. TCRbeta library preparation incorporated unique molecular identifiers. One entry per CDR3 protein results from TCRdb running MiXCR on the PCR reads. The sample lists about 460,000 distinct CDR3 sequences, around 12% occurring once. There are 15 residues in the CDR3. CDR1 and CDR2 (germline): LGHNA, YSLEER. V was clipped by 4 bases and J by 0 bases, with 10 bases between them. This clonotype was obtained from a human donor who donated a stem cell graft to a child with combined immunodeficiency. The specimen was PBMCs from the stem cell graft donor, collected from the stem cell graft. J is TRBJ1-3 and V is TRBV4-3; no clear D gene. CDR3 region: CASSPRTDSGNTIYF. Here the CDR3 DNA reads TGCGCCAGCAGCCCTAGGACGGACTCTGGAAACACCATATATTTT.